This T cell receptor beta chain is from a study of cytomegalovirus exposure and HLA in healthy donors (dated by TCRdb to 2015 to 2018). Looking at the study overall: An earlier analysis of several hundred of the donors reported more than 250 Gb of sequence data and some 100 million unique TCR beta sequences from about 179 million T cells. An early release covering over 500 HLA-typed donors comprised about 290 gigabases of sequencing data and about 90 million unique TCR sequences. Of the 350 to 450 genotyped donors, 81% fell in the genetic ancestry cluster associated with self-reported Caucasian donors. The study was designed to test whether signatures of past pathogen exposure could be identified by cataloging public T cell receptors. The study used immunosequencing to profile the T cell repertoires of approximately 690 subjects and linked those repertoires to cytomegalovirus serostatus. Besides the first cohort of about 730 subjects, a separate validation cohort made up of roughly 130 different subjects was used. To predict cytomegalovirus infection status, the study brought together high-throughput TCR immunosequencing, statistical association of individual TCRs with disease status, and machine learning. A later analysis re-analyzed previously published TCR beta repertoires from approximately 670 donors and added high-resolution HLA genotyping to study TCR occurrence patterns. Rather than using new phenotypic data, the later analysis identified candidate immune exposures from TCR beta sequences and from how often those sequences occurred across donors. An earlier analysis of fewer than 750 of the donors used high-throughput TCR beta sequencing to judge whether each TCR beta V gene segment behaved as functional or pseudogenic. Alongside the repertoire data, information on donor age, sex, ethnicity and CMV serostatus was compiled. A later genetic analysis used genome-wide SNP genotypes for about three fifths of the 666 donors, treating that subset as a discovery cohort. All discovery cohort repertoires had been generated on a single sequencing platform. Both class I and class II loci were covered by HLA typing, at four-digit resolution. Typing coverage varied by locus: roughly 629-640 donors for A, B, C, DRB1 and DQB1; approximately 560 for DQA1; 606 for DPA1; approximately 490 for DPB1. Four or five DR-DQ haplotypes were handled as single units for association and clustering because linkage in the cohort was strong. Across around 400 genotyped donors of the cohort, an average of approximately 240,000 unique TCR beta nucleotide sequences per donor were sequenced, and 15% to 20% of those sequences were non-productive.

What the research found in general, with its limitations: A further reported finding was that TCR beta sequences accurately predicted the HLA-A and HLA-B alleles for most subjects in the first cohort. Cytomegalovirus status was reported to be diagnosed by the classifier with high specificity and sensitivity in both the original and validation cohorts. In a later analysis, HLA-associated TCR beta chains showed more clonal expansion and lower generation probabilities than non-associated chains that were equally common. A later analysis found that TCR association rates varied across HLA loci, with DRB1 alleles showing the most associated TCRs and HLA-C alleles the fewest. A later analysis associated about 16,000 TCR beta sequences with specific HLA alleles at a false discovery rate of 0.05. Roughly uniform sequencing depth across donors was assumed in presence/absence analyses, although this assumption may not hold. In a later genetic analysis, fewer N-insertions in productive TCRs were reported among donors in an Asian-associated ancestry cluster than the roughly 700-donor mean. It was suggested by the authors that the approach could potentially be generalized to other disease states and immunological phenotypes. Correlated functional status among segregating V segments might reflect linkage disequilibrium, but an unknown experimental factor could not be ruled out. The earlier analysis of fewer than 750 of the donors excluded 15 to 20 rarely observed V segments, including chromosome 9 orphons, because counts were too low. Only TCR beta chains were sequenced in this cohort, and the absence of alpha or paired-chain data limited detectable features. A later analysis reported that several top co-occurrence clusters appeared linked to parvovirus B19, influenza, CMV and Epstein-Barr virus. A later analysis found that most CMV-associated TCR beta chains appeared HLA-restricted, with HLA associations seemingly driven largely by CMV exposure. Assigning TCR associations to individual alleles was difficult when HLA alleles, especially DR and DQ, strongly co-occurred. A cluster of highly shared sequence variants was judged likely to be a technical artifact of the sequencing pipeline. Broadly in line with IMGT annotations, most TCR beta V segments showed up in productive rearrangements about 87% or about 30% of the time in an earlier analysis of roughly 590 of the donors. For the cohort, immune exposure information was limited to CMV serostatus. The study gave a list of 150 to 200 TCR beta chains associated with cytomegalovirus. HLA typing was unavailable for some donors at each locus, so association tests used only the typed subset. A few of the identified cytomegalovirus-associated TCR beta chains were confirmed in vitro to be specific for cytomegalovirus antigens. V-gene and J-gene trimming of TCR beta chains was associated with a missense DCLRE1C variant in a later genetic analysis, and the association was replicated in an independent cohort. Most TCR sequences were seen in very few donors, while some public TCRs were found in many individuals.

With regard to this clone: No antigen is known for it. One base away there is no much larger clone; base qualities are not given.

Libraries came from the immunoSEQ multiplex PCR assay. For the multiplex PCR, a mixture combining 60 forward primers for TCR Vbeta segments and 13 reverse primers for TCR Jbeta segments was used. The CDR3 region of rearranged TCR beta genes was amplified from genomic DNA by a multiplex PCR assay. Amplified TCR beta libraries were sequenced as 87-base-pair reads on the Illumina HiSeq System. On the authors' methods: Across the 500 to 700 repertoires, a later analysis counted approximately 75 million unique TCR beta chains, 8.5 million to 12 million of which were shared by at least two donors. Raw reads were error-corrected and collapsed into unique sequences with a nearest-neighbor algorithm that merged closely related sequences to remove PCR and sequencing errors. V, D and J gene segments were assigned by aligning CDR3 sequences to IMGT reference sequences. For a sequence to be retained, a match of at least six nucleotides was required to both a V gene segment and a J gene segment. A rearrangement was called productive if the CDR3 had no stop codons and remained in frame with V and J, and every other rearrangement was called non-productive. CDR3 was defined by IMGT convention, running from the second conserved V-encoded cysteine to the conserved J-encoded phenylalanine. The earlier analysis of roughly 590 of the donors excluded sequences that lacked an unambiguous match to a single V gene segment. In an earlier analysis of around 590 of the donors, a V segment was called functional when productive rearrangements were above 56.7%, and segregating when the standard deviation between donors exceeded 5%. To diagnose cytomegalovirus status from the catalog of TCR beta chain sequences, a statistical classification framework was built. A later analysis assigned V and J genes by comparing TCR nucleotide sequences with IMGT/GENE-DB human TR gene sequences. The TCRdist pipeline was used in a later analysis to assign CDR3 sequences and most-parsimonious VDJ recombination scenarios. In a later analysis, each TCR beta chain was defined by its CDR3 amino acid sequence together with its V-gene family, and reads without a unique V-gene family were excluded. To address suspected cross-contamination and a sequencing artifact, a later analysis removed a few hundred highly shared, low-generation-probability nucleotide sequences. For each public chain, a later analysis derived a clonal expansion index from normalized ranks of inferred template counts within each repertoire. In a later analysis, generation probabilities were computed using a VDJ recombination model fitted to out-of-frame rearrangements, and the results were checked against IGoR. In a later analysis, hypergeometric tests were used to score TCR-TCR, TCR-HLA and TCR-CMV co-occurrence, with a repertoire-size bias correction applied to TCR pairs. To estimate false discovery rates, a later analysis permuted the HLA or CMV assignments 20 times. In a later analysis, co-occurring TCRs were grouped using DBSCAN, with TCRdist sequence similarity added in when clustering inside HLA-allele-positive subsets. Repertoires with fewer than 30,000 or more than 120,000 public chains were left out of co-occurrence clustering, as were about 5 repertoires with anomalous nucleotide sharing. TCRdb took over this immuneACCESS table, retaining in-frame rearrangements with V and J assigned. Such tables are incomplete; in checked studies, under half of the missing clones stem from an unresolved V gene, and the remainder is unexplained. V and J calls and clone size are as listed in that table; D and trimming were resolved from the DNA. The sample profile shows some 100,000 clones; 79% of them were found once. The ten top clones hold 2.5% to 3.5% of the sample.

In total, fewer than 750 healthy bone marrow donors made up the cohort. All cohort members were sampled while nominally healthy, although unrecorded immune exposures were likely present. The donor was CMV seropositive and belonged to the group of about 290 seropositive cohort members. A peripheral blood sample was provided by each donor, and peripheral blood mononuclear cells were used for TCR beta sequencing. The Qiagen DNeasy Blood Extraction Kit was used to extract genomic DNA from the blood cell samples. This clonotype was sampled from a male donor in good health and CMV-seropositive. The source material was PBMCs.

The CDR3: CASSLVGQGAREAFF. The bases read TGCGCCAGCAGCTTGGTGGGACAGGGGGCTAGGGAAGCTTTCTTT. The V gene is TRBV5-1 and the J gene is TRBJ1-1; TRBD1 lines up with 12 middle nucleotides. Trimming accounts for 0 bases at V and 8 bases at J, while the number of junction bases matched to no gene is 5. From its cysteine to its phenylalanine, the CDR3 spans 15 amino acids. Solely the CDR3 DNA is kept, with 45 bases framed from the first base. CDR1 and CDR2 were assigned from the germline V gene as SGHRS and YFSETQ. Where the CDR3 stops, the reference TRBV5-1 and TRBJ1-1 genes take over; the full variable domain is KAGVTQTPRYLIKTRGQQVTLSCSPISGHRSVSWYQQTPGQGLQFLFEYFSETQRNKGNFPGRFSGRQFSNSRSEMNVSTLELGDSALYLCASSLVGQGAREAFFGQGTRLTVV.